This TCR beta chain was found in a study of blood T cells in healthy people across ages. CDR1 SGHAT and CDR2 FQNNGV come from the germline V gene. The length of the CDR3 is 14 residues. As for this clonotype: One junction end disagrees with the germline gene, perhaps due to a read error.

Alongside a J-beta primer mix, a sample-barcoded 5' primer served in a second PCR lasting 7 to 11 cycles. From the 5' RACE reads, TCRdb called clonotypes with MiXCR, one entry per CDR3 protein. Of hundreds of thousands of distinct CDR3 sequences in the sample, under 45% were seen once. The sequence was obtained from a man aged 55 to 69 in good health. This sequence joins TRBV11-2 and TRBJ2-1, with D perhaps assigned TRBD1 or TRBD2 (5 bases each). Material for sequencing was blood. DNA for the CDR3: TGTGCCAGCAGCTTAGAACTTGTAGGGGAGACCCAGTTCTTT. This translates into CASSLELVGETQFF.